Each of the 7 T cell receptor beta chains below was sequenced from the same sample in a study of regulatory and conventional T cells in RAG deficiency. The sorted conventional CD4+ T cells were CD25-low and CD127-high, with genomic DNA sequenced. Data came from immunoSEQ multiplex PCR; TCRdb stores just in-frame clones and leaves some out. The profile shows roughly 30,000 clones, more than 90% of them singletons. A further study also used this sample, focusing on regulatory T cells. In that study: Primers: 52 TRBV forward and 13 TRBJ reverse.

The material sequenced was CD25- CD4+ T cells sorted from blood. All receptors come from a human donor in good health.

The chain couples TRBV28 to TRBJ2-7, with D tentatively TRBD2 (5 bases). The germline gives CDR1 MDHEN, CDR2 SYDVKM. The CDR3 is made up of 15 amino acids. V was clipped by 5 bases and J by 2 bases, with 16 bases between them. The CDR3 sequence is CASSGSGQSTYEQYF. The CDR3 bases are TGTGCCAGCAGTGGAAGCGGTCAATCCACCTACGAGCAGTACTTC.

The J gene is TRBJ1-1, the V gene TRBV18, with a possible D match to TRBD1 (6 bases). Trimming took 2 bases from V and 7 from J, leaving 17 bases between them. There are 15 residues in the CDR3. CDR1 is KGHSH, CDR2 LQKENI, per germline. In DNA, the CDR3 is TGTGCCAGCTCACCAAATCTTTGGACAGAGGGTGAAGCTTTCTTT. This gives the protein CASSPNLWTEGEAFF.

This clone appeared once. The gene calls are TRBV7-2 and TRBJ2-7; D not certain. The germline V gene has CDR1 SGHTA and CDR2 FQGNSA. The V and J ends lost 1 base and 5 bases respectively, with 6 bases between them. The CDR3 loop spans 12 amino acids. The CDR3 region is CASSLVLHEQYF. The CDR3 nucleotides are TGTGCCAGCAGCTTAGTCCTCCACGAGCAGTACTTC.

This chain links TRBV6-5 with TRBJ2-3; the match to TRBD2 covers 9 bases. Germline V gene sequence: CDR1 MNHEY, CDR2 SVGAGI. Trimming cost V 2 bases and J 0 bases; bases outside gene matches: 3. The CDR3 covers 16 residues. The CDR3 spells CASSYKAGGSTDTQYF. The CDR3 nucleotides are TGTGCCAGCAGTTACAAAGCGGGGGGAAGCACAGATACGCAGTATTTT.

V gene TRBV6-5 combines with J gene TRBJ2-3; D possibly corresponds to TRBD2 (6 bases). Trimming stripped 0 bases from V and 1 base from J, with 11 bases between. This CDR3 spans 16 amino acids. Germline V gene data show CDR1 as MNHEY and CDR2 as SVGAGI. The CDR3 protein is CASSYSRDSRTDTQYF. The CDR3 DNA is TGTGCCAGCAGTTACTCGAGGGACTCACGCACAGATACGCAGTATTTT.

V usage is TRBV10-2 and J usage is TRBJ2-5, with 13 bases identical to TRBD2. Germline trimming cut 4 bases from V and 3 bases from J; bases unmatched to any gene: 5. CDR1 and CDR2 (germline): WSHSY, SAAADI. The CDR3 covers 16 residues. The DNA of the CDR3 is TGCGCCAGCAGTGTAGAACTAGCGGGGGGGGAAGAGACCCAGTACTTC. Translated: CASSVELAGGEETQYF.

The V and J genes are TRBV10-2 and TRBJ2-1; D unresolved. Trimming stripped 4 bases from V and 0 bases from J, with 4 bases between. This CDR3 comprises 13 residues. From germline, CDR1 is WSHSY and CDR2 SAAADI. CDR3 bases: TGCGCCAGCAGTGTCCTCTCCTACAATGAGCAGTTCTTC. Its translation: CASSVLSYNEQFF.